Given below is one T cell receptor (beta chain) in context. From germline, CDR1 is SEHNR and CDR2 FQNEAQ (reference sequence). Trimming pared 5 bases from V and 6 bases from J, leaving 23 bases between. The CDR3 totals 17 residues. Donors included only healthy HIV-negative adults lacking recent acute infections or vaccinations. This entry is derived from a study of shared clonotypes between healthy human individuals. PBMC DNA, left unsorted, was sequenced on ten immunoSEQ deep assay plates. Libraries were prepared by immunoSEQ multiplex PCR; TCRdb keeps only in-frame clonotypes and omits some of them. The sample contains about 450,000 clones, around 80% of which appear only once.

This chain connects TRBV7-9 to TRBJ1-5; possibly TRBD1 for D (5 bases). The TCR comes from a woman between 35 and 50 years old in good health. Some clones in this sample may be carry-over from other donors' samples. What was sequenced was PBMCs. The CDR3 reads CASSHDSVDRFGQPQHF. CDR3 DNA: TGTGCCAGCAGCCACGACAGTGTTGATAGATTCGGTCAGCCCCAGCATTTT.